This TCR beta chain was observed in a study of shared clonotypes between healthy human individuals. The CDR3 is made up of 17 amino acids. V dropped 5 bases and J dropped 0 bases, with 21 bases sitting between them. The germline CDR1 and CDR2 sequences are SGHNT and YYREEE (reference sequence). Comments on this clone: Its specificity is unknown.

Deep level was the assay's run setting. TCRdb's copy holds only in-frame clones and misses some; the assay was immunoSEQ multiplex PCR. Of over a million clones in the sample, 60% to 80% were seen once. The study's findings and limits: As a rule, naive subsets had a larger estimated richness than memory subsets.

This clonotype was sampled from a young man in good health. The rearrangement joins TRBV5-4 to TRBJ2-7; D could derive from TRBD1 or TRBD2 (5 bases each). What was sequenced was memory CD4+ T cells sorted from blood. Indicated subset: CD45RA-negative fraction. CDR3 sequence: CASSSTGALGTSYEQYF. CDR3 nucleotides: TGTGCCAGCAGTTCCACCGGGGCTTTGGGCACCTCCTACGAGCAGTACTTC.